These T cell receptor beta chains were read from a single sample in a study of T cells in Graves' hyperthyroidism and ophthalmopathy. TCRdb used MiXCR to reprocess the multiplex PCR reads, holding one entry per CDR3 protein. The table has fewer than 650,000 distinct CDR3 sequences, 40% to 50% seen once. Sequenced: peripheral blood or thyroid tissue (not recorded which). These receptors all stem from an adult woman with Graves' disease, either hyperthyroidism or ophthalmopathy (not recorded which). CDR3s leave out the opening cysteine and the closing phenylalanine or tryptophan. Fields, in order: J gene, V gene, CDR3 protein.

TRBJ2-2 | TRBV7-9 | ASSLVGVRTGELF
TRBJ2-2 | TRBV20-1 | SATLTSGIGELF
TRBJ2-5 | TRBV7-8 | ASSSQEASSNQPQY
TRBJ1-3 | TRBV7-2 | ASSAWQVSGNTIY
TRBJ1-1 | TRBV15 | ATSRDRVEAF
TRBJ2-7 | TRBV2 | ASSARTGGGNEQY
TRBJ1-6 | TRBV20-1 | SAGGDRGNSPLH
TRBJ1-1 | TRBV15 | ATSRDRTGGTEAF
TRBJ1-4 | TRBV29-1 | SDRGNEKLF
TRBJ1-2 | TRBV7-3 | ASSSTGGTNYGYT
TRBJ1-4 | TRBV20-1 | SARDRKAVNEKLF
TRBJ2-7 | TRBV5-1 | ASSARLTPYEQY
TRBJ2-7 | TRBV7-2 | ASSHYSGTNYEQY
TRBJ1-1 | TRBV24-1 | ATSGDRGTEAF
TRBJ1-6 | TRBV30 | ARRRDNYSPLH
TRBJ1-1 | TRBV7-9 | ASSLSAGTGPTEAF
TRBJ2-5 | TRBV19 | ASSFRLGTTETQY
. | TRBV10-2 | ASRLDAYEQY
TRBJ1-1 | TRBV3-1 | ASSPDQGSETEAF
TRBJ1-5 | TRBV10-3 | AISSGRDQPQH
TRBJ1-4 | TRBV5-1 | ASSLRSGVGTNEKLF
TRBJ2-7 | TRBV6-2/TRBV6-3 | ASSYAGRNEQY
TRBJ2-7 | TRBV29-1 | SVVPGTYEQY
TRBJ2-7 | TRBV29-1 | SVVFGVNEQY
TRBJ2-5 | TRBV20-1 | SAVGTRETQY
TRBJ1-2 | TRBV29-1 | SVVRQGDHGYT
TRBJ2-7 | TRBV7-3 | ASSIAGRGYEQY
TRBJ1-1 | TRBV5-5 | ASSEGQEVNTEAF
TRBJ1-2 | TRBV20-1 | TIGGGGYGYT
TRBJ2-7 | TRBV7-9 | ASVREEYEQY
TRBJ2-5 | TRBV10-2 | ASRGLSETQY
TRBJ1-4 | TRBV19 | ASSILSGTGEKLF
TRBJ1-4 | TRBV27 | ASSPGGTGQKLF
TRBJ2-6 | TRBV7-9 | ASSSWERSSGANVLT
TRBJ1-4 | TRBV20-1 | SARDLGVVGEKLF
TRBJ2-7 | TRBV20-1 | SAGRQGGEQY
TRBJ1-3 | TRBV6-5 | ASSQAGASGNTIY
TRBJ2-2 | TRBV6-1 | ASSYAERGTGELF
TRBJ2-7 | TRBV29-1 | SVMVTANYEQY
TRBJ1-4 | TRBV15 | ATSRNRGTAEKLF
TRBJ1-3 | TRBV7-2 | ASSSSGMGETIY
TRBJ1-1 | TRBV10-3 | AIKMEGGNTEAF
TRBJ1-1 | TRBV7-9 | ASSPLAGNTEAF
TRBJ2-7 | TRBV7-9 | ASSSDGDNEQY
TRBJ1-1 | TRBV29-1 | SGEMRVPNTEAF
TRBJ2-5 | TRBV5-5 | ASSQGLVETQY
TRBJ1-5 | TRBV20-1 | SAITGPQREPQH
TRBJ1-5 | TRBV10-3 | AISAGRGNQPQH
TRBJ2-2 | TRBV7-2 | ASSLRQGGPGELF
TRBJ1-3 | TRBV19 | ATGPGSGNTIY
TRBJ1-2 | TRBV5-1 | ASSRTGGGYT
TRBJ1-5 | TRBV19 | ASNLNYRVARPQH